This T cell receptor beta chain was retrieved from a study of T cell responses to AZD1222 COVID-19 vaccine. Study-wide findings and caveats: Unmutated regions of variants are reportedly targeted by nearly half of spike-specific TCRs. Seropositivity was recorded at baseline in only a handful of AZD1222 recipients. The repertoires were collected only after the peak T cell response.

The data were produced by immunoSEQ multiplex PCR, yet TCRdb's version contains in-frame clones alone and is incomplete. The sample includes 140,000 to 150,000 clones, over 75% of them seen just once. The V and J ends lost 5 bases and 2 bases respectively, with 9 bases between them. Germline CDR1 and CDR2: SGHVS and FQNEAQ. The CDR3 consists of 13 residues. Worth noting for this clone: Its specificity is not known.

The rearrangement links TRBV7-8 to TRBJ1-2; a weak D match, TRBD1 (5 bases). The sequencing used peripheral blood, collected on day 0 of AZD1222 vaccination. This receptor was identified in an adult in good health. The CDR3 region has the DNA TGTGCCAGCAGCGTCAGGGAAAACTATGGCTACACCTTC. It codes for CASSVRENYGYTF.